This T cell receptor beta chain was obtained from a study of blood T cell repertoires in COVID-19 (TCRdb year 2020). Looking at the study overall: Samples from collaborators originated in the United States, Italy and Spain and spanned both the acute and convalescent phases of COVID-19. The material from the prospective study consisted of cDNA or gDNA derived from T cells, B-cell-depleted T cells, or PBMCs. The dataset comprised deeply sampled blood TCRbeta repertoires from subjects exposed to, actively infected with, or recovered from COVID-19. The repertoires were made available in a free public database intended to serve as a resource for research on the immune response to SARS-CoV-2. The samples were drawn from two sources: the first 160 participants of the ongoing ImmuneRACE study, and 1,000 to 1,500 subjects contributed by 6 global collaborators. The sample metadata nearly always contained a de-identified subject ID, COVID-19 status, age in years and sex. Where available, HLA class I and class II types were obtained from metadata supplied by the sample provider rather than from assay-based typing. Study-wide findings and limitations: The quantity of clinical and demographic metadata differed by source and by participant and was supplied without curation.

TCRbeta CDR3 regions were amplified from genomic DNA using the immunoSEQ Assay, a bias-controlled multiplex PCR. Under the source paper's analysis protocol: Nucleated cell counts per sample were estimated from amplification of reference gene primers within the assay. Sequence reads were collapsed and filtered to measure the absolute abundance of every unique TCRbeta CDR3 rearrangement. Productive Simpson clonality was computed per sample as the square root of Simpson's diversity index over productive rearrangements. TCRdb holds this immuneACCESS table with in-frame rearrangements only. Some clones are missing; in checked studies, unresolved V genes explain under half, and the rest has no known cause. V and J calls and clone size are as listed in that table; D and trimming were resolved from the DNA. The sample table lists approximately 120,000 clones, 60% to 80% of them with a count of one. The ten largest clones take up 6% of the sample.

This clone has just one count. This receptor's antigen is unknown. No per-base quality is available; no much larger clone lies one base away. Inclusive of the bounding cysteine and phenylalanine, the CDR3 is 15 residues long. Only the CDR3 portion is preserved as DNA: 45 bases, with reading frame beginning at the first base. CDR1 and CDR2 (MDHEN, SYDVKM) derive from the germline V gene. The junction shows trimming of 3 bases on V and 0 bases on J, plus 11 bases between the germline ends. At one collaborating source in Seattle, patients were enrolled during active infection and were followed longitudinally through the course of disease. Each collaborating institution followed its own protocols to collect whole blood in K2EDTA tubes. For TCRbeta analysis, collaborators shipped samples in one of three forms: frozen whole blood, isolated PBMCs, or DNA extracted from either of those sample types.

This receptor was taken from an older man with COVID-19, enrolled during active disease. Sequencing input: peripheral blood. The sequence links TRBV28 to TRBJ2-5; TRBD2 is possibly the D segment (5 matching bases). Read as DNA, the sequence is TGTGCCAGCAGTTTCCGGGGTACCAACCAAGAGACCCAGTACTTC. It specifies CASSFRGTNQETQYF. Full variable domain (CDR3 extended with the reference TRBV28 and TRBJ2-5 proteins): DVKVTQSSRYLVKRTGEKVFLECVQDMDHENMFWYRQDPGLGLRLIYFSYDVKMKEKGDIPEGYSVSREKKERFSLILESASTNQTSMYLCASSFRGTNQETQYFGPGTRLLVL.